The entry below gives a single T cell receptor beta chain sequence along with its context. The antigen this receptor binds is unknown. It has no much larger one-base neighbor in the sample; base qualities were not kept. This record belongs to a study of blood T cell repertoires in COVID-19 (dated by TCRdb to 2018 to 2021). Notes on the research overall: Samples from collaborators originated in the United States, Italy and Spain and spanned both the acute and convalescent phases of COVID-19. A freely available public database, intended as a resource for researchers studying the immune response to SARS-CoV-2, is where the repertoires were released. Sample metadata almost always included a de-identified subject ID, COVID-19 status, age in years and sex. The dataset comprised deeply sampled blood TCRbeta repertoires from subjects exposed to, actively infected with, or recovered from COVID-19. The samples were drawn from two sources: the first 160 participants of the ongoing ImmuneRACE study, and 1,200 or so subjects contributed by 6 global collaborators. HLA class I and class II types, where available, came from metadata supplied by the sample provider rather than from assay-based typing. The material from the prospective study consisted of cDNA or gDNA derived from T cells, B-cell-depleted T cells, or PBMCs.

Overall study results and their limits: Clinical and demographic metadata were provided uncurated, with the amount varying by source and participant.

CDR1 and CDR2 were assigned from the germline V gene as SGHRS and YFSETQ. The junction shows trimming of 3 bases on V and 4 bases on J, and the gene matches do not reach 6 bases of it. The CDR3 contains 16 residues, cysteine and phenylalanine counted. Only the CDR3 part of the read is kept: 48 bases, read in frame from the first base. The collaborating institutions used their own protocols to collect whole blood in K2EDTA tubes. For TCRbeta analysis, collaborator samples were shipped as frozen whole blood, as isolated PBMCs, or as DNA extracted from either sample type. TCRbeta CDR3 regions were amplified from genomic DNA by means of the immunoSEQ Assay, a bias-controlled multiplex PCR. The study's processing was this. The number of nucleated cells in each sample was estimated from the amplification of reference gene primers within the assay. To quantify the absolute abundance of each unique TCRbeta CDR3 rearrangement, sequence reads were collapsed and filtered. For each sample, productive Simpson clonality was calculated by taking the square root of Simpson's diversity index across productive rearrangements. TCRdb stores this immuneACCESS table with in-frame sequences only. Part of the clones is absent; in the studies checked, under half of the shortfall reflects unresolved V genes, and no reason is known for the rest. The DNA was the basis for D and trimming; V, J and clone size are from that table. The sample table contains some 110,000 clones; only one count was recorded for approximately 84% of them. The ten largest clones add up to 7% to 9.5% of the sample.

The TCR was taken from a man aged 65-85 years with active or convalescent COVID-19. The specimen was peripheral blood. The chain employs TRBV5-1 and TRBJ2-1; TRBD2 fits 11 bases in the junction. The CDR3 here reads CASSWLAGGGYNEQFF. The nucleotide sequence is given as TGCGCCAGCAGCTGGCTAGCGGGGGGTGGGTACAATGAGCAGTTCTTC.